These T cell receptor beta chains were read from a single sample in a study of T cells in Graves' hyperthyroidism and ophthalmopathy. MiXCR, run by TCRdb on the multiplex PCR reads, gives a single entry per CDR3 protein. The profile shows more than 350,000 distinct CDR3 sequences, roughly 15% of them singletons. The sequenced material came from blood. The receptor source for this set is a woman in her sixties with Graves' ophthalmopathy. Both conserved end residues are part of each CDR3. The D gene is left open where the match is weak. Expanded clones are given a class, and other clones once, few, many or no size at all.

CDR3aa: CASSSTGGDADTQYF
CDR3nt: TGTGCCAGCAGCTCAACAGGGGGGGACGCAGATACGCAGTATTTT
j_gene: TRBJ2-3
v_gene: TRBV7-3
d_gene: -
abundance: many

CDR3aa: CSATSASGRRDTQYF
CDR3nt: TGCAGTGCAACCAGCGCTAGCGGGAGGAGAGATACGCAGTATTTT
j_gene: TRBJ2-3
v_gene: TRBV20-1
d_gene: TRBD2
abundance: few

CDR3aa: CASRGEVRMNTEAFF
CDR3nt: TGCGCCAGCAGAGGGGAGGTGAGGATGAACACTGAAGCTTTCTTT
j_gene: TRBJ1-1
v_gene: TRBV4-1
d_gene: -
abundance: many

CDR3aa: CAITEPGGGQSPTEAFF
CDR3nt: TGTGCCATCACCGAGCCAGGGGGGGGACAGTCGCCCACTGAAGCTTTCTTT
j_gene: TRBJ1-1
v_gene: TRBV10-3
d_gene: TRBD1
abundance: many

CDR3aa: CASRGSGGETQYF
CDR3nt: TGCGCCAGCAGGGGAAGTGGGGGAGAGACCCAGTACTTC
j_gene: TRBJ2-5
v_gene: TRBV5-1
d_gene: -
abundance: many

CDR3aa: CASSLAEGPLHF
CDR3nt: TGTGCCAGCAGCTTAGCGGAGGGGCCCCTCCACTTT
j_gene: TRBJ1-6
v_gene: TRBV7-9
d_gene: -
abundance: many

CDR3aa: CASSQEAPMGGLNQPQHF
CDR3nt: TGCGCCAGCAGCCAAGAGGCTCCAATGGGGGGCCTCAATCAGCCCCAGCATTTT
j_gene: TRBJ1-5
v_gene: TRBV4-1
d_gene: -
abundance: many

CDR3aa: CATSRGGAEQFF
CDR3nt: TGTGCCACCAGCAGAGGAGGGGCTGAGCAGTTCTTC
j_gene: TRBJ2-1
v_gene: TRBV15
d_gene: -
abundance: -

CDR3aa: CASSSTMGVDTQYF
CDR3nt: TGTGCCAGCAGTTCAACAATGGGAGTGGATACGCAGTATTTT
j_gene: TRBJ2-3
v_gene: TRBV28
d_gene: -
abundance: many

CDR3aa: CASSSPSGRGTGELFF
CDR3nt: TGTGCCAGCAGTTCACCTAGCGGGAGGGGTACCGGGGAGCTGTTTTTT
j_gene: TRBJ2-2
v_gene: TRBV12-3/TRBV12-4
d_gene: TRBD2
abundance: many

CDR3aa: CASSRDRGYEQYF
CDR3nt: TGTGCCAGCAGCCGGGACAGGGGCTACGAGCAGTACTTC
j_gene: TRBJ2-7
v_gene: TRBV12-3/TRBV12-4
d_gene: TRBD1
abundance: many

CDR3aa: CASSPLLHSYNEQFF
CDR3nt: TGTGCCAGCAGCCCGTTACTCCATTCCTACAATGAGCAGTTCTTC
j_gene: TRBJ2-1
v_gene: TRBV3-1
d_gene: -
abundance: many